Each of the 4 T cell receptor beta chains below was sequenced from the same sample in a study of T cells after yellow fever vaccination. Via MiXCR, TCRdb re-called the 5' RACE reads, giving one row per CDR3 protein. The table includes under 600,000 distinct CDR3 sequences, 21% detected once. Sequencing was performed on PBMCs, taken roughly 20 days after the first yellow fever vaccination. These receptor sequences come from a man aged 18-30 years who received the YFV17D yellow fever vaccine.

The V gene is TRBV18, the J gene TRBJ1-1; TRBD1 might be the D (6 bases). The germline V gene encodes CDR1 KGHSH and CDR2 LQKENI. V gave up 3 bases and J gave up 1 base, with 15 bases separating them. The CDR3 extends over 16 amino acids. CDR3 DNA: TGTGCCAGCTCACCGACAGGTAATACAAGGAACACTGAAGCTTTCTTT. This sequence encodes CASSPTGNTRNTEAFF.

The gene calls are TRBV5-1 and TRBJ1-1, with a weak D call TRBD1 (5 bases). With 2 bases removed from V and 2 bases from J, the gap between germline ends came to 10 bases. The CDR3 runs 14 residues. CDR1 and CDR2 (germline): SGHRS, YFSETQ. CDR3 protein: CASSLGDPNTEAFF. Written as DNA, the CDR3 is TGCGCCAGCAGCTTAGGGGACCCAAACACTGAAGCTTTCTTT.

This clonotype has just a few counts. The V gene is TRBV29-1, the J gene TRBJ2-7; tentatively, D is TRBD2 (5 bases). The CDR3 has 12 residues. V dropped 2 bases and J dropped 4 bases, with 9 bases sitting between them. Germline loops: CDR1 SQVTM, CDR2 ANQGSEA. This CDR3 is CSVESEGYEQYF. In nucleotides, the CDR3 is TGCAGCGTTGAAAGCGAGGGATACGAGCAGTACTTC.

This clonotype was seen once. The chain links TRBV15 to TRBJ2-7; D unclear. The CDR3 covers 13 residues. CDR1 LNHNV and CDR2 YYDKDF come from the germline V gene (reference sequence). The V end was cut by 3 bases, the J end by 1 base, with 7 bases between. CDR3 nucleotides: TGTGCCACCAGCAGCCGGGCTTCCTACGAGCAGTACTTC. Translation: CATSSRASYEQYF.